Sequencing of this T cell receptor (beta chain) was carried out in a study of cytomegalovirus exposure and HLA in healthy donors (TCRdb year 2017). Context from the whole study: According to a later analysis, one platform produced both the roughly 120 validation repertoires and the 666 repertoires of the first cohort. The study aimed to test whether cataloging public T cell receptors could reveal signatures of past pathogen exposure. Along with the roughly 610-subject first cohort, a separate validation cohort of over a hundred different subjects was used. To predict cytomegalovirus infection status, the study combined high-throughput TCR immunosequencing, statistical association of individual TCRs with disease status, and machine learning.

Broad study findings and their caveats: In the study, some 160 TCR beta chains were listed as associated with cytomegalovirus. A few of the identified cytomegalovirus-associated TCR beta chains were confirmed in vitro to be specific for cytomegalovirus antigens. Most TCR sequences were observed very rarely across donors, whereas some public TCRs were present in many individuals. In a later analysis, TCRs clustered in the first cohort were found to also tend to co-occur in the roughly 120 validation repertoires, with 94% of cluster scores above 0. The classifier was reported to diagnose cytomegalovirus status with high specificity and sensitivity in both the original cohort and the validation cohort. According to the authors, the approach could potentially be generalized to other disease states and immunological phenotypes. A later analysis had no HLA typing for the validation cohort, so co-occurrence there was scored across all 130 or so repertoires.

As for this clone: No antigen is known for it. No base qualities exist here, and no much larger clone lies one base off it.

V is pared back by 0 bases and J by 0 bases, with 6 bases lying between the germline termini. The germline V gene specifies SGHRS as CDR1 and YFSETQ as CDR2. The CDR3 has 14 amino acids, counting the end cysteine and phenylalanine. This entry keeps only the CDR3 DNA: 42 bases, framed from base 1. Donors formed part of the validation cohort, which comprised over a hundred subjects and was distinct from the first cohort of several hundred subjects. The library was made by the immunoSEQ multiplex PCR assay. As for the authors' bioinformatics: A statistical classification framework was built for diagnosing cytomegalovirus status from the catalog of TCR beta chain sequences. Imported from immuneACCESS, the table was reduced by TCRdb to in-frame sequences with V and J called. These copies leave out some clones; in studies compared against another copy, an unresolved V gene accounts for under half, and the cause of the remainder is not known. V and J calls and clone size are copied from that table; D and trimming were computed from the DNA. Counted in this sample were 150,000 to 200,000 clones; 90% to 97% of them appeared once. The ten top clones hold 0.89% of the sample.

Recombination connected TRBV5-1 to TRBJ1-2; 6 matching bases give a weak D call of TRBD1. The sample consisted of PBMCs. This TCR was sampled from a young woman in good health and CMV-seronegative. The bases read TGCGCCAGCAGCTTGGGGACAGCTAACTATGGCTACACCTTC. Its protein reads: CASSLGTANYGYTF.